Listed here are 16 T cell receptor beta chains from one sample, sequenced in a study of T cell responses to AZD1222 COVID-19 vaccine. TCRdb's table, derived via immunoSEQ multiplex PCR, lists solely in-frame clones and lacks some. This table holds approximately 150,000 clones, roughly 90% found once. The sample consisted of peripheral blood, taken on day 0 of AZD1222 vaccination. These receptors came from an adult in good health.

A remark on this clone: This may be a read error: a much more frequent sequence differs by one nucleotide. This sequence joins TRBV12-3 or TRBV12-4 and TRBJ2-7, with no clear D. The CDR3 loop spans 12 amino acids. V lost 4 bases and J 3 bases, leaving 7 bases between the germline ends. CDR3 sequence reads: CASSSFSYEQYF. The CDR3 DNA is TGTGCCAGCAGTTCCTTCAGCTACGAGCAGTACTTC.

The chain combines TRBV19 with TRBJ1-1; TRBD1 aligns across 7 bases. V trimming: 4 bases; J trimming: 0 bases; junction bases outside the gene matches: 8. The germline CDR1 and CDR2 sequences are LNHDA and SQIVND (reference sequence). This CDR3 has 16 residues. The DNA of the CDR3 is TGTGCCAGTAGTAGCCGACAGGGTCTTGTGAACACTGAAGCTTTCTTT. Its translation: CASSSRQGLVNTEAFF.

The chain carries TRBV19 and TRBJ1-3; D call uncertain. Per germline, CDR1 LNHDA and CDR2 SQIVND (reference sequence). The CDR3 has 16 amino acids. Trimming stripped 1 base from V and 0 bases from J, with 10 bases between. CDR3 bases: TGTGCCAGTAGTATAGTGTTCCGATCCTCTGGAAACACCATATATTTT. Translated, it gives CASSIVFRSSGNTIYF. Complete variable domain (other parts from reference TRBV19 and TRBJ1-3): DGGITQSPKYLFRKEGQNVTLSCEQNLNHDAMYWYRQDPGQGLRLIYYSQIVNDFQKGDIAEGYSVSREKKESFPLTVTSAQKNPTAFYLCASSIVFRSSGNTIYFGEGSWLTVV.

The chain uses TRBV5-6 and TRBJ1-6, with D perhaps matching TRBD1 (6 bases). The CDR3 sequence is 11 residues long. V lost 0 bases and J 18 bases, leaving 10 bases between the germline ends. The germline CDR1 and CDR2 sequences are SGHDT and YYEEEE. DNA for the CDR3: TGTGCCAGCAGCTTGGGGGGACAATCCCACTTT. Its translation: CASSLGGQSHF.

This clone has a single count. The genes are TRBV7-8 and TRBJ1-2; D remains unclear. Germline loops: CDR1 SGHVS, CDR2 FQNEAQ. Between the trimmed V and J ends, which lost 5 bases and 5 bases, there was a span of 9 bases. The CDR3 contains 12 residues. This chain's CDR3 is CASSLDLYGYTF. CDR3 nucleotide sequence: TGTGCCAGCAGCCTCGACCTTTATGGCTACACCTTC.

The chain is built from TRBV6-2 or TRBV6-3 and TRBJ1-6, with D unclear. The CDR3 length is 14 residues. V was pared by 2 bases and J by 10 bases, with 12 bases between. Germline lookup yields CDR1 MNHEY and CDR2 SVGEGT. The CDR3 sequence: CASSYGWLFSPLHF. CDR3 DNA sequence: TGTGCCAGCAGTTACGGTTGGCTTTTCTCACCCCTCCACTTT.

The CDR3 loop reads CATSRDQGMTTEQFF. Written as DNA, the CDR3 is TGTGCCACCAGCAGAGATCAGGGGATGACGACTGAGCAGTTCTTC. This chain connects TRBV15 to TRBJ2-1; TRBD1 is a possible D gene (6 bases). CDR3 length: 15 amino acids. V was trimmed by 0 bases and J by 9 bases, leaving 15 bases between them. Germline-derived CDR1 and CDR2 are LNHNV and YYDKDF (reference sequence).

The table lists this clone with a count of one. The rearrangement uses TRBV5-6 and TRBJ2-7; D remains unclear. The CDR3 contains 15 residues. V dropped 0 bases and J dropped 2 bases, with 12 bases sitting between them. Germline values: CDR1 SGHDT, CDR2 YYEEEE. CDR3 sequence (DNA): TGTGCCAGCAGCTTGGACCGCCAGGCGGCCTACGAGCAGTACTTC. It specifies CASSLDRQAAYEQYF.

This chain links TRBV19 with TRBJ1-5, with D possibly being TRBD1 (5 bases). In germline, CDR1 is LNHDA, CDR2 SQIVND (reference sequence). Trimming took off 7 bases at V and 5 bases at J, with 15 bases between the two ends. The CDR3 is 14 residues long. CDR3 nucleotide sequence: TGTGCCAGTAAATCAGGGTGGTTATATCAGCCCCAGCATTTT. Translation: CASKSGWLYQPQHF.

V is TRBV30 and J is TRBJ2-2; 7 bases line up with TRBD1. CDR1 is GTSNPN, CDR2 SVGIG, per germline (reference sequence). Trimming cost V 6 bases and J 3 bases; bases outside gene matches: 10. The CDR3 runs to 15 residues. CDR3 DNA: TGTGCCTGTCAATCCGGGACAGCTTACACCGGGGAGCTGTTTTTT. Translation: CACQSGTAYTGELFF.

This chain joins TRBV24-1 and TRBJ2-2; 8 bases line up with TRBD1. The ends lost 3 bases at V and 6 bases at J; junction bases unmatched: 14. The length of the CDR3 is 18 residues. Germline values: CDR1 KGHDR, CDR2 SFDVKD. The CDR3 nucleotides are TGTGCCACCAGTGATCCCCGGTCCCAGGGGGCGTTTGCCGGGGAGCTGTTTTTT. Translated, it gives CATSDPRSQGAFAGELFF.

In its sample, this clone was seen once. The J gene is TRBJ2-1, the V gene TRBV7-3; the match to TRBD2 covers 11 bases. Germline CDR1 reads SGHTA; CDR2 reads FQGTGA. V shed 0 bases and J 7 bases; nucleotides not matched to a gene: 5. The CDR3 contains 16 residues. The CDR3 DNA is TGTGCCAGCAGCTTAACGTTACTAGCGGGAGCGAATGAGCAGTTCTTC. This gives the protein CASSLTLLAGANEQFF.

The chain recombines TRBV19 with TRBJ2-7; 7 bases align to TRBD1. V was clipped by 3 bases and J by 5 bases; unmatched bases: 4. The CDR3 contains 13 residues. Looked up from germline, CDR1 is LNHDA and CDR2 is SQIVND (reference sequence). The CDR3 DNA reads TGTGCCAGTAGTATGACGACAGGGAACGAGCAGTACTTC. Its protein product is CASSMTTGNEQYF. The full variable domain, rest sourced from reference TRBV19 and TRBJ2-7, is DGGITQSPKYLFRKEGQNVTLSCEQNLNHDAMYWYRQDPGQGLRLIYYSQIVNDFQKGDIAEGYSVSREKKESFPLTVTSAQKNPTAFYLCASSMTTGNEQYFGPGTRLTVT.

The chain combines TRBV6-5 with TRBJ2-7; 7 positions agree with TRBD1. This CDR3 comprises 13 residues. After removal of 5 bases from V and 4 bases from J, the junction contained 5 bases not matched to a gene. The germline gives CDR1 MNHEY, CDR2 SVGAGI. Written as DNA, the CDR3 is TGTGCCAGCAGTCAACGACAGGGTTACGAGCAGTACTTC. It translates to CASSQRQGYEQYF.

The V call is TRBV12-1, the J call TRBJ1-5. TRBV12-1 is marked as a pseudogene. CDR3 length: 13 amino acids. CDR3 loop: CASSFVWGGQEHF. CDR3 DNA sequence: TGTGCCAGCAGCTTTGTGTGGGGGGGGCAGGAGCATTTT.

The gene calls are TRBV19 and TRBJ1-5; 11 positions agree with TRBD1. There are 16 residues in the CDR3. With 5 bases clipped from V and 7 bases from J, the junction kept 10 bases outside the gene matches. Germline-derived CDR1 and CDR2 are LNHDA and SQIVND (reference sequence). CDR3 protein: CASSPAGTGGWQPQHF. The CDR3 DNA follows: TGTGCCAGTAGTCCTGCGGGGACAGGGGGTTGGCAGCCCCAGCATTTT.